One sample yielded the 22 T cell receptor beta chains listed below, sequenced in a study of T cell responses to AZD1222 COVID-19 vaccine. Profiling relied on immunoSEQ multiplex PCR, and the TCRdb table lists in-frame clones only, not all of them. The table lists some 110,000 clones, approximately 88% of them singletons. The sequencing used peripheral blood, collected on day 0 of AZD1222 vaccination. Receptor source: an adult in good health.

This rearrangement joins TRBV5-1 to TRBJ1-2, with D tentatively TRBD1 (5 bases). CDR3 length: 14 residues. Germline V gene lookup returns CDR1 SGHRS and CDR2 YFSETQ. V gave up 0 bases and J gave up 2 bases, with 8 bases separating them. The CDR3 DNA is TGCGCCAGCAGCTTGGTCGGACAAAACTATGGCTACACCTTC. It specifies CASSLVGQNYGYTF.

V usage is TRBV19 and J usage is TRBJ1-1; D is unclear. The germline V gene encodes CDR1 LNHDA and CDR2 SQIVND (reference sequence). V lost 3 bases and J 1 base, leaving 6 bases between the germline ends. The length of the CDR3 is 13 residues. CDR3 nucleotides: TGTGCCAGTAGTATTTATGAGAACACTGAAGCTTTCTTT. It translates to CASSIYENTEAFF. Combining the CDR3 with reference TRBV19 and TRBJ1-1 gives the whole variable domain DGGITQSPKYLFRKEGQNVTLSCEQNLNHDAMYWYRQDPGQGLRLIYYSQIVNDFQKGDIAEGYSVSREKKESFPLTVTSAQKNPTAFYLCASSIYENTEAFFGQGTRLTVV.

The chain couples TRBV9 to TRBJ2-1; the match to TRBD2 covers 14 bases. CDR3 length: 16 residues. Germline V gene data show CDR1 as SGDLS and CDR2 as YYNGEE. The V gene end was trimmed by 0 bases and the J gene end by 8 bases; junction bases not matched to a gene: 4. CDR3 amino acids: CASSVGGLAGVDEQFF. In DNA form, the CDR3 reads TGTGCCAGCAGCGTAGGGGGACTAGCGGGAGTCGATGAGCAGTTCTTC.

By share of the sample, this clone is medium-sized (0.01 to 0.1%). The chain has TRBV2 and TRBJ1-5; possible D gene TRBD1, 5 bases. Germline V CDR1 and CDR2: SNHLY, FYNNEI. V was pared by 1 base and J by 5 bases, with 12 bases between. CDR3 length: 15 amino acids. This CDR3 is CASSEGKGYYQPQHF. As DNA, the CDR3 is TGTGCCAGCAGTGAAGGCAAGGGGTATTATCAGCCCCAGCATTTT.

This clone has just one count. A single base is all that separates this from a far larger clone, so a read error is likely. The gene calls are TRBV2 and TRBJ2-7; 7 bases map to TRBD1. The junction had 4 bases not matched to a gene; V was cut back by 6 bases and J by 2 bases. CDR1 is SNHLY, CDR2 FYNNEI, per germline. This CDR3 has 13 amino acids. The CDR3 spells CASRGTEAYEQYF. CDR3 nucleotides: TGTGCCAGCAGGGGGACAGAAGCCTACGAGCAGTACTTC.

This sequence joins TRBV7-9 and TRBJ1-4, with 8 bases aligning to TRBD1. Germline V gives CDR1 SEHNR, CDR2 FQNEAQ (reference sequence). The junction had 5 bases not matched to a gene; V was cut back by 3 bases and J by 5 bases. This CDR3 comprises 15 residues. CDR3 region: CASSFAGQGNEKLFF. The DNA for the CDR3 is TGTGCCAGCAGCTTTGCCGGACAGGGAAATGAAAAACTGTTTTTT. The variable domain in full, with the rest retrieved from reference TRBV7-9 and TRBJ1-4, is DTGVSQNPRHKITKRGQNVTFRCDPISEHNRLYWYRQTLGQGPEFLTYFQNEAQLEKSRLLSDRFSAERPKGSFSTLEIQRTEQGDSAMYLCASSFAGQGNEKLFFGSGTQLSVL.

J is TRBJ1-1 and V is TRBV7-9, with D tentatively TRBD1 (6 bases). The germline CDR1 and CDR2 sequences are SEHNR and FQNEAQ (reference sequence). This CDR3 contains 14 residues. V lost 5 bases and J 5 bases, leaving 15 bases between the germline ends. CDR3 coding DNA: TGTGCCAGCAGCCGAGGGGACACGGGGACTGAAGCTTTCTTT. Translating gives CASSRGDTGTEAFF.

J is TRBJ2-7 and V is TRBV5-5; 8 bases match TRBD1. Germline trimming cut 4 bases from V and 3 bases from J; bases unmatched to any gene: 6. The CDR3 extends over 14 amino acids. Per germline, CDR1 SGHKS and CDR2 YYEKEE (reference sequence). Here the CDR3 reads CASSTTGEVYEQYF. CDR3 coding DNA: TGTGCCAGCAGCACGACAGGGGAAGTCTACGAGCAGTACTTC. Supplemented by reference TRBV5-5 and TRBJ2-7, the full variable domain reads DAGVTQSPTHLIKTRGQQVTLRCSPISGHKSVSWYQQVLGQGPQFIFQYYEKEERGRGNFPDRFSARQFPNYSSELNVNALLLGDSALYLCASSTTGEVYEQYFGPGTRLTVT.

The genes are TRBV19 and TRBJ1-2, with a possible D match to TRBD1 (5 bases). This CDR3 comprises 16 residues. Germline V CDR1 and CDR2: LNHDA, SQIVND (reference sequence). Between the trimmed V and J ends, which lost 10 bases and 0 bases, there was a span of 21 bases. CDR3 in amino acids: CATRRTPAGPNYGYTF. CDR3 in DNA: TGTGCCACCCGTAGGACACCTGCGGGCCCTAACTATGGCTACACCTTC.

CDR3: CASSTGVAKNIQYF. Written as DNA, the CDR3 is TGTGCCAGTAGCACGGGCGTAGCCAAAAACATTCAGTACTTC. The J gene is TRBJ2-4, the V gene TRBV19; no clear D. Trimming removed 6 bases at V and 0 bases at J, with 9 bases between. The CDR3 totals 14 residues. Germline CDR1 is LNHDA and CDR2 is SQIVND (reference sequence).

J is TRBJ2-2 and V is TRBV5-5; 11 nucleotides match TRBD2. CDR1 and CDR2 from the germline V gene are SGHKS and YYEKEE (reference sequence). V lost 1 base to trimming and J lost 2 bases; unmatched junction nucleotides: 7. CDR3 length: 18 amino acids. CDR3 coding DNA: TGTGCCAGCAGCTTGTTCGCTAGCGGGAGGACCAACACCGGGGAGCTGTTTTTT. Translated: CASSLFASGRTNTGELFF.

The chain joins TRBV29-1 to TRBJ2-2; tentative D call: TRBD2 (6 bases). The CDR3 extends over 14 amino acids. Trimming removed 3 bases at V and 1 base at J, with 9 bases between. Germline loops: CDR1 SQVTM, CDR2 ANQGSEA. CDR3 nucleotide sequence: TGCAGCGTTGATAGCGGAAAGAACACCGGGGAGCTGTTTTTT. It codes for CSVDSGKNTGELFF.

The rearrangement uses TRBV11-3 and TRBJ2-1; a weak D match, TRBD1 (6 bases). There are 14 residues in the CDR3. Between the trimmed V and J ends, which lost 0 bases and 6 bases, there was a span of 9 bases. CDR1 SGHNT and CDR2 YENEEA come from the germline V gene. In DNA, the CDR3 is TGTGCCAGCAGCTTAGAGGGGGCCGGCAATGAGCAGTTCTTC. The encoded protein is CASSLEGAGNEQFF. The whole variable domain, remainder taken from reference TRBV11-3 and TRBJ2-1, is EAGVVQSPRYKIIEKKQPVAFWCNPISGHNTLYWYLQNLGQGPELLIRYENEEAVDDSQLPKDRFSAERLKGVDSTLKIQPAELGDSAVYLCASSLEGAGNEQFFGPGTRLTVL.

J is TRBJ1-5 and V is TRBV7-2; D is unclear. V lost 3 bases, J lost 8 bases, and 11 bases lay in between. CDR1 and CDR2 (germline): SGHTA, FQGNSA. This CDR3 comprises 13 residues. CDR3: CASSFSILEPQHF. DNA of the CDR3: TGTGCCAGCAGCTTCTCTATCTTGGAGCCCCAGCATTTT.

The V call is TRBV6-6, the J call TRBJ1-1; D is possibly TRBD1 (6 bases). The CDR3 has 16 amino acids. The V gene's germline CDR1 is MNHNY and CDR2 SVGAGI (reference sequence). V was pared by 3 bases and J by 1 base, with 15 bases between. CDR3 nucleotides: TGTGCCAGCAGTTATCAGGCAGGGGTGGCGAACACTGAAGCTTTCTTT. It yields the protein CASSYQAGVANTEAFF.

The V and J genes are TRBV19 and TRBJ2-5; D unclear. The CDR3 is 15 residues long. Germline loops: CDR1 LNHDA, CDR2 SQIVND (reference sequence). Trimming stripped 3 bases from V and 0 bases from J, with 11 bases between. For the CDR3, the DNA is TGTGCCAGTAGTATGAGCAGAATGTACCAAGAGACCCAGTACTTC. It is translated as CASSMSRMYQETQYF.

This sequence joins TRBV19 and TRBJ1-1, with D unresolved. Germline V gene data show CDR1 as LNHDA and CDR2 as SQIVND (reference sequence). The V and J ends lost 5 bases and 5 bases respectively, with 15 bases between them. The CDR3 runs to 14 residues. As DNA, the CDR3 is TGTGCCAGTAGTCTCGCAGTCCTGGGGACTGAAGCTTTCTTT. This codes for CASSLAVLGTEAFF. The variable domain in full, with the rest retrieved from reference TRBV19 and TRBJ1-1, is DGGITQSPKYLFRKEGQNVTLSCEQNLNHDAMYWYRQDPGQGLRLIYYSQIVNDFQKGDIAEGYSVSREKKESFPLTVTSAQKNPTAFYLCASSLAVLGTEAFFGQGTRLTVV.

This clone was counted many times. V and J are TRBV6-1 and TRBJ1-1, with D possibly being TRBD1 (5 bases). Germline V gene data show CDR1 as MNHNS and CDR2 as SASEGT. The CDR3 loop spans 14 amino acids. V was clipped by 0 bases and J by 5 bases, with 10 bases between them. The CDR3 DNA follows: TGTGCCAGCAGTGAAGCGATAGAGGGGACTGAAGCTTTCTTT. This sequence encodes CASSEAIEGTEAFF.

This chain uses TRBV5-4 with TRBJ2-5; either TRBD1 or TRBD2 may fit D (5 bases each). V was trimmed by 0 bases and J by 5 bases, leaving 14 bases between them. The CDR3 length is 15 residues. The germline CDR1 and CDR2 sequences are SGHNT and YYREEE (reference sequence). Here the CDR3 reads CASSLGDRPEETQYF. CDR3 DNA sequence: TGTGCCAGCAGCTTGGGGGACCGGCCGGAGGAGACCCAGTACTTC.

The J gene is TRBJ2-1, the V gene TRBV9; no definite D call. CDR3 length: 15 residues. Trimming pared 1 base from V and 5 bases from J, leaving 13 bases between. Germline CDR1 SGDLS, CDR2 YYNGEE. The CDR3: CASSVRAVLNNEQFF. As DNA, the CDR3 is TGTGCCAGCAGCGTACGGGCGGTGTTAAACAATGAGCAGTTCTTC.

The table lists this clone with a few counts. One junction end disagrees with the germline gene, perhaps due to a read error. The chain uses TRBV6-6 and TRBJ1-1, with no clear D. The length of the CDR3 is 15 residues. Germline loops: CDR1 MNHNY, CDR2 SVGAGI (reference sequence). The CDR3 DNA is TGTGCCAGCAGTTACCCGGGATACGGGAACATTGAAGCTTTCTTT. It codes for CASSYPGYGNIEAFF.

This clone was seen a handful of times. The chain carries TRBV7-6 and TRBJ2-3; 10 bases agree with TRBD1. J gave up 6 bases and V 1 base, and 10 bases lay outside the gene matches. Germline V gives CDR1 SGHVS, CDR2 FNYEAQ. The CDR3 covers 17 residues. The CDR3 protein is CASSLDGRQGAWDTQYF. Written as DNA, the CDR3 is TGTGCCAGCAGCTTAGATGGGAGACAGGGGGCTTGGGATACGCAGTATTTT.